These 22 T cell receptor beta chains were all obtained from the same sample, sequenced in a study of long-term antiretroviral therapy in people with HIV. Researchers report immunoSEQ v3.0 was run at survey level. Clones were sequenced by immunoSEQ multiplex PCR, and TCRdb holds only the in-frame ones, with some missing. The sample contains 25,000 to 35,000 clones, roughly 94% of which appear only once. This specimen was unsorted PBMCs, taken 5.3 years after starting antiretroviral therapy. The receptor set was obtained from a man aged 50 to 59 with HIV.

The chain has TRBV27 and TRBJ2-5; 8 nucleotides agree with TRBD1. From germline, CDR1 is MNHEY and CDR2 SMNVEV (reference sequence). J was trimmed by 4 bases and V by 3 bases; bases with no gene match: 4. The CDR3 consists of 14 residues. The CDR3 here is CASSFRGTGETQYF. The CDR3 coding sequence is TGTGCCAGCAGTTTTCGAGGGACAGGAGAGACCCAGTACTTC.

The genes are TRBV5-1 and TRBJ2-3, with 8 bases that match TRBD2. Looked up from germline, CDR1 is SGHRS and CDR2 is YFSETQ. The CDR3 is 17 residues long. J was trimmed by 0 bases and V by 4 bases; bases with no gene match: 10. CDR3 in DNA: TGCGCCAGCAGCATCGGACTAAGCGGGGGTAGCACAGATACGCAGTATTTT. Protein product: CASSIGLSGGSTDTQYF.

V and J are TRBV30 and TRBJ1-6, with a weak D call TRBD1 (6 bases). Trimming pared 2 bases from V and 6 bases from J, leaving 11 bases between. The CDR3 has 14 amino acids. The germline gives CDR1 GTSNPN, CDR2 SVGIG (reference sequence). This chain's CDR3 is CAWSRGEVNSPLHF. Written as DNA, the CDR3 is TGTGCCTGGAGTAGGGGGGAGGTTAATTCACCCCTCCACTTT.

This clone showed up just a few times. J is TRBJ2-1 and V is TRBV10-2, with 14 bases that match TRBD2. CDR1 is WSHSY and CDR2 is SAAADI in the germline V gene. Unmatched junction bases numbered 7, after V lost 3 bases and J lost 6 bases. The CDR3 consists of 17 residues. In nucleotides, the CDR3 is TGCGCCAGCAGTGAAAAGATGACTAGCGGGGGGGCCAATGAGCAGTTCTTC. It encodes CASSEKMTSGGANEQFF.

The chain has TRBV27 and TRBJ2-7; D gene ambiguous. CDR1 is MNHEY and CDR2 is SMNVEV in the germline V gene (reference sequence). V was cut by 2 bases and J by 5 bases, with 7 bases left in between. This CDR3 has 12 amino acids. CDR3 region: CASSLIPHEQYF. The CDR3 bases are TGTGCCAGCAGTTTAATCCCCCACGAGCAGTACTTC.

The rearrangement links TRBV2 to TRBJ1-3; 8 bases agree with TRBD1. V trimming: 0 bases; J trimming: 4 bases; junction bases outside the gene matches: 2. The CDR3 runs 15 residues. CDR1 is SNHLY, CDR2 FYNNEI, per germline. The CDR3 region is CASSEAWTGGNTIYF. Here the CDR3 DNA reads TGTGCCAGCAGTGAAGCATGGACAGGGGGAAACACCATATATTTT.

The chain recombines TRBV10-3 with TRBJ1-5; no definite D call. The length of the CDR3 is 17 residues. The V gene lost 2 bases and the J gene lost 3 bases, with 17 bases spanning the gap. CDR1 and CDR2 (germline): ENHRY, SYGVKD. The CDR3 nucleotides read TGTGCCATCAGTGAGGATTTTGGTAGGGTAGTCAATCAGCCCCAGCATTTT. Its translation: CAISEDFGRVVNQPQHF.

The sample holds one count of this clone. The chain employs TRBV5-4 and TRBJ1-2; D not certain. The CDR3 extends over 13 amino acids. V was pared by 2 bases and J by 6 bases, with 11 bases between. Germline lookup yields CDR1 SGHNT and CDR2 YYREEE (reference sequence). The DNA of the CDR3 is TGTGCCAGCAGCTTTACGGTGCAGAATGGCTACACCTTC. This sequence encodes CASSFTVQNGYTF.

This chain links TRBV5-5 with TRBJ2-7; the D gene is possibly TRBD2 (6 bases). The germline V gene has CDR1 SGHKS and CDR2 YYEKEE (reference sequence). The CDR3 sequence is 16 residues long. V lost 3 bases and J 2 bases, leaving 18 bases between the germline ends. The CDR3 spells CASSWSGGGFAYEQYF. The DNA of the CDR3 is TGTGCCAGCAGCTGGAGCGGTGGGGGGTTTGCCTACGAGCAGTACTTC.

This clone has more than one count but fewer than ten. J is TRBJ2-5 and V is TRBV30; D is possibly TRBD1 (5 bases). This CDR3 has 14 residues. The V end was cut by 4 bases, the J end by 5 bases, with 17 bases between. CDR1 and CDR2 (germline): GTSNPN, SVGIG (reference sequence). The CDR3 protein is CAWTGQGREETQYF. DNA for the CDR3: TGTGCCTGGACCGGGCAGGGCCGAGAGGAGACCCAGTACTTC.

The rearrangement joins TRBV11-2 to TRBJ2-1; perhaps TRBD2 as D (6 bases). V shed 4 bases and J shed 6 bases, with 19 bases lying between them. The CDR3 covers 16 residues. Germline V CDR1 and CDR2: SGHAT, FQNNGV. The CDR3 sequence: CASSSRDGTSGNEQFF. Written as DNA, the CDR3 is TGTGCCAGCAGCTCGCGGGATGGGACCTCAGGCAATGAGCAGTTCTTC.

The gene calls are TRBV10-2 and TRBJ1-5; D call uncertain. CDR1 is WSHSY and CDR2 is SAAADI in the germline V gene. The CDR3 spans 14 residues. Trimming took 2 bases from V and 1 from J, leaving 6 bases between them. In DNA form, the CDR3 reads TGCGCCAGCAGTGAGAGACGGAGCAATCAGCCCCAGCATTTT. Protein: CASSERRSNQPQHF.

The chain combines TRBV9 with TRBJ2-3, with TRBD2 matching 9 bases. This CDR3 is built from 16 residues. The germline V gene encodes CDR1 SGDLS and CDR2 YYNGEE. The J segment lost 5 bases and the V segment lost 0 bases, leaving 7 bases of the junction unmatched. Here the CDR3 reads CASSVDLAGLLDTQYF. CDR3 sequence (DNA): TGTGCCAGCAGCGTAGACCTAGCGGGGTTGCTAGATACGCAGTATTTT.

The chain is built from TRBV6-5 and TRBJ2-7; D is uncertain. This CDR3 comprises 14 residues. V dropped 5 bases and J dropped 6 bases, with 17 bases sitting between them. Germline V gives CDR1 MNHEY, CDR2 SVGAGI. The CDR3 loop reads CASSEVSDRAEQYF. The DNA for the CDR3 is TGTGCCAGCAGTGAAGTCTCGGACCGAGCCGAGCAGTACTTC.

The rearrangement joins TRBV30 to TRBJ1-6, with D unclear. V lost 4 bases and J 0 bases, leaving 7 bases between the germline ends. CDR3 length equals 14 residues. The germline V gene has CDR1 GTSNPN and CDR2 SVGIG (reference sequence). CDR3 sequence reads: CAWNPGSYNSPLHF. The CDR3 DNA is TGTGCCTGGAACCCGGGCTCCTATAATTCACCCCTCCACTTT.

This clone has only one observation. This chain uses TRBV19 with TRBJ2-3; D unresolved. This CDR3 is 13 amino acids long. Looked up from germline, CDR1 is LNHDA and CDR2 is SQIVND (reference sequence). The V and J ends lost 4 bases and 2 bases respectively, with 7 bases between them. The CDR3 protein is CASSTQVTDTQYF. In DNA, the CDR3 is TGTGCCAGTAGTACCCAGGTCACAGATACGCAGTATTTT.

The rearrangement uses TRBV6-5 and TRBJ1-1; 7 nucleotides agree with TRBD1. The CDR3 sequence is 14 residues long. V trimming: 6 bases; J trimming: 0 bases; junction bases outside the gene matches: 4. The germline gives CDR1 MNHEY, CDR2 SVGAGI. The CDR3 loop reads CASRGQFMNTEAFF. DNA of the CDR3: TGTGCCAGCAGGGGACAGTTCATGAACACTGAAGCTTTCTTT.

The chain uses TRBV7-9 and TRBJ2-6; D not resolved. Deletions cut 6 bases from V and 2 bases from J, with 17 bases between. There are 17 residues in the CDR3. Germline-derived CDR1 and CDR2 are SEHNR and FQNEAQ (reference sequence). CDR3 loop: CASSSLQISTGANVLTF. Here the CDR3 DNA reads TGTGCCAGCAGTTCGCTACAAATCAGTACTGGGGCCAACGTCCTGACTTTC.

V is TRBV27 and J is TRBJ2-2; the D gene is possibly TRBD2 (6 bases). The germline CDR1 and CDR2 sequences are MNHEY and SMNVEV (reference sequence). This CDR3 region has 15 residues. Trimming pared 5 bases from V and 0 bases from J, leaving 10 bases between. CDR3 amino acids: CASSGGTANTGELFF. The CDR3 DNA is TGTGCCAGCAGTGGCGGGACGGCGAACACCGGGGAGCTGTTTTTT.

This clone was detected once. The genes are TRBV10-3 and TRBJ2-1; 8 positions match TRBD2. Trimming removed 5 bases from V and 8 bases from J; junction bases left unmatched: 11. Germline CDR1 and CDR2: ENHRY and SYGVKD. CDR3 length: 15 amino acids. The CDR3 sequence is CAISNGWTSFDEQFF. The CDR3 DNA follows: TGTGCCATCAGTAACGGATGGACTAGCTTCGATGAGCAGTTCTTC.

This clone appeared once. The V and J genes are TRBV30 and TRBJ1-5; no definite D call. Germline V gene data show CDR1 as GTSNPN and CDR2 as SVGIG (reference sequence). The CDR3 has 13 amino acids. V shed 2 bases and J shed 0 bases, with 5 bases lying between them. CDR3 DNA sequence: TGTGCCTGGAGTTACGATAGCAATCAGCCCCAGCATTTT. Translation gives CAWSYDSNQPQHF.

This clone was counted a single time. The CDR3 loop is CASSLQGSQETQYF. CDR3 bases: TGTGCCAGCAGCTTACAGGGTTCGCAAGAGACCCAGTACTTC. This chain uses TRBV7-8 with TRBJ2-5, with TRBD1 as a possible D gene (5 bases). The CDR3 has 14 residues. V was clipped by 2 bases and J by 2 bases, with 9 bases between them. The germline gives CDR1 SGHVS, CDR2 FQNEAQ.